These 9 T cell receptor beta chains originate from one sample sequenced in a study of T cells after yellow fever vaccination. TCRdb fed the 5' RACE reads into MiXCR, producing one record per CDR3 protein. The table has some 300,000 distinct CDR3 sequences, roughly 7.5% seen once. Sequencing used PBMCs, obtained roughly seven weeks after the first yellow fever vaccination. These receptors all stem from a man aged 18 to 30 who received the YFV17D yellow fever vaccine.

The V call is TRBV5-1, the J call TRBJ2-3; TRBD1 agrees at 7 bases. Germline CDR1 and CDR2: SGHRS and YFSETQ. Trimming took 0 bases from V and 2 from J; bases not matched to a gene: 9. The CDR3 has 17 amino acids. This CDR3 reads CASSLDVDRSNTDTQYF. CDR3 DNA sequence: TGCGCCAGCAGCTTGGATGTGGACAGGTCCAACACAGATACGCAGTATTTT.

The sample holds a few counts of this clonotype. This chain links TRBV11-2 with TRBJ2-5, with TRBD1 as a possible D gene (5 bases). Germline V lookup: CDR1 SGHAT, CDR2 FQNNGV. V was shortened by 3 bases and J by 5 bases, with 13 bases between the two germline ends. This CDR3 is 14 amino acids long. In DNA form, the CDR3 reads TGTGCCAGCAGCTTGACAGAAGCCTGGGAGACCCAGTACTTC. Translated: CASSLTEAWETQYF.

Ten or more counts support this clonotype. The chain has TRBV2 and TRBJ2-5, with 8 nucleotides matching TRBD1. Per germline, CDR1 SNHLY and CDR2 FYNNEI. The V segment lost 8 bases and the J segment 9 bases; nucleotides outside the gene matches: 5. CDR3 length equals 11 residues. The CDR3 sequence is CASGVRGPQYF. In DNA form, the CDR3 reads TGTGCCAGCGGAGTCAGGGGGCCCCAGTACTTC.

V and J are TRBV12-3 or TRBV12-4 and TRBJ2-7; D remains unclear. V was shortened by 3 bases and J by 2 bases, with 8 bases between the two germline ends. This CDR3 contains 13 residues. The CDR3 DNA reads TGTGCCAGCAGTTTCTCGGCTACCTACGAGCAGTACTTC. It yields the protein CASSFSATYEQYF.

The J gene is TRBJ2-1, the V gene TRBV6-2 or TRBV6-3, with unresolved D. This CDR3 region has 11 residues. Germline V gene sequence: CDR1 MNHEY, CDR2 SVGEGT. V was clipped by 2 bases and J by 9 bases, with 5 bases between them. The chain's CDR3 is CASSYGSEQFF. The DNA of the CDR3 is TGTGCCAGCAGTTACGGAAGTGAGCAGTTCTTC.

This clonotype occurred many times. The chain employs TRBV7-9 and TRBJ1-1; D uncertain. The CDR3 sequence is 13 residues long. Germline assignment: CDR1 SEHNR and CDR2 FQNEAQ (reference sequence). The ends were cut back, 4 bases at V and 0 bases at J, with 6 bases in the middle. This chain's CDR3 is CASSWGMNTEAFF. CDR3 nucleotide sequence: TGTGCCAGCAGCTGGGGAATGAACACTGAAGCTTTCTTT.

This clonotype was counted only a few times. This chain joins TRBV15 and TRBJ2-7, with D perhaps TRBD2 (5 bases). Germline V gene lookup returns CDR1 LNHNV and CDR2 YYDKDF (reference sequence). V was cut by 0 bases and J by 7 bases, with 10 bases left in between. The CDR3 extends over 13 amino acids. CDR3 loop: CATSRDREGEQYF. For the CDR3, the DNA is TGTGCCACCAGCAGAGATCGTGAGGGAGAGCAGTACTTC.

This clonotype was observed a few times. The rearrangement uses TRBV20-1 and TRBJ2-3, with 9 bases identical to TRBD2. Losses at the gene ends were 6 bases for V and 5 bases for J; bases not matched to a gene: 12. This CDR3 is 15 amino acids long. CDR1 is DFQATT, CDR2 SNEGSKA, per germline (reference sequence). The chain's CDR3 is CSAPGAGGEQDTQYF. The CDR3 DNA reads TGCAGTGCCCCCGGAGCGGGGGGCGAACAAGATACGCAGTATTTT.

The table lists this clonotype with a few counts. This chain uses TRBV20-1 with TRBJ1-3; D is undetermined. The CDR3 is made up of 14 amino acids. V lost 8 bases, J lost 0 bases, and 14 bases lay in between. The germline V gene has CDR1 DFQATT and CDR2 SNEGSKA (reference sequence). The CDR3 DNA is TGCAGTCCGCGGGCGTCACTCTCTGGAAACACCATATATTTT. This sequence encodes CSPRASLSGNTIYF.